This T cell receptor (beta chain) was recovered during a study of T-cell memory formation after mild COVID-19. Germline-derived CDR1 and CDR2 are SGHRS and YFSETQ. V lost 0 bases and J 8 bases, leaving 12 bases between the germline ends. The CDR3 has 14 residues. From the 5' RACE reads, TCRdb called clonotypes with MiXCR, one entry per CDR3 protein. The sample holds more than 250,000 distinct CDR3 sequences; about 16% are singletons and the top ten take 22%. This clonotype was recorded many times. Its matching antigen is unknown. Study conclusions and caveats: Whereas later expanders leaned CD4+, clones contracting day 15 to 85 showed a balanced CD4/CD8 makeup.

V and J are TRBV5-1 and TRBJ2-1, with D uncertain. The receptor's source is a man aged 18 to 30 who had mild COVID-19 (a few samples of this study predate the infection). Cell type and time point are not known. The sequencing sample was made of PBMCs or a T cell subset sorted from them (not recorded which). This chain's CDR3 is CASSLAQVGDEQFF. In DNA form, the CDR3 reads TGCGCCAGCAGCTTGGCTCAGGTTGGGGATGAGCAGTTCTTC.